The T cell receptor (beta chain) under discussion was sequenced for a study of T cells in Graves' hyperthyroidism and ophthalmopathy. Study-level results: Separation of ophthalmopathy from stable hyperthyroidism was achieved by a 13 V-J model. Prediction of ophthalmopathy progression came a median around 6.5 months pre-onset.

Patients aged 18 to 65 with hyperthyroidism were newly diagnosed, with duration under 2 months. Clinicians diagnosed patients from clinical symptoms, serum thyroxine and TRAb, thyroid ultrasound and orbital computed tomography. The source material, RNA transcripts, was used to amplify TCR beta CDR3 regions. Carried out on the TCR CDR3, a first-round RT-PCR used the HTBI primer set. TCRdb reprocessed the multiplex PCR reads with MiXCR, giving one entry per CDR3 protein. The repertoire holds about 540,000 distinct CDR3 sequences, with approximately 44% as singletons. The CDR3 is 13 residues long. The trim removed 5 bases at V and 5 bases at J, leaving 4 bases unmatched. Germline CDR1 reads SQVTM; CDR2 reads ANQGSEA. Remarks on this clonotype: Its target is unknown. A much larger clone differs by one base, so this may be a read error.

The rearrangement links TRBV29-1 to TRBJ2-5; 11 bases line up with TRBD1. Sequencing input: peripheral blood or thyroid tissue (not recorded which). This sequence was found in a woman aged 18-29 years with Graves' hyperthyroidism. CDR3 sequence: CSVPRDRGETQYF. The DNA of the CDR3 is TGCAGCGTTCCAAGGGACAGGGGGGAGACCCAGTACTTC.